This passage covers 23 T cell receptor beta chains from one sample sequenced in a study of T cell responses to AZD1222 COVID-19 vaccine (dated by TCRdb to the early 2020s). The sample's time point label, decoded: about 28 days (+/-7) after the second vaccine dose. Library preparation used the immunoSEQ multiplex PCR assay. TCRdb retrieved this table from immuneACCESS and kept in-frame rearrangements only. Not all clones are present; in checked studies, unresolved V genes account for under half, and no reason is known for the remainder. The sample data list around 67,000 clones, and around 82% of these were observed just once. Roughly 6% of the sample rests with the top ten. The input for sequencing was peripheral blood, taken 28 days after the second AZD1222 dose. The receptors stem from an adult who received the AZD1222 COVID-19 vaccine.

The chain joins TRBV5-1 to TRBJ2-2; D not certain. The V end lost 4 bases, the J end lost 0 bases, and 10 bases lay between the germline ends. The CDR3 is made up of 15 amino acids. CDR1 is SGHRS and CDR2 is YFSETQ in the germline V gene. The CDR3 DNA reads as TGCGCCAGCAGCCCGGACGGCGCGAACACCGGGGAGCTGTTTTTT. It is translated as CASSPDGANTGELFF.

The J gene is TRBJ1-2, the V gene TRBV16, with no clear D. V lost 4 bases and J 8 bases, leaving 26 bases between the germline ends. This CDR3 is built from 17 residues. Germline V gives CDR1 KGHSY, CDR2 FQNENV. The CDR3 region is CASSPKTGHGSGQGYTF. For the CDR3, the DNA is TGTGCCAGCAGCCCAAAAACGGGCCACGGTTCCGGGCAAGGCTACACCTTC. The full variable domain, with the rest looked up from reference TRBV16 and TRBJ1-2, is GEEVAQTPKHLVRGEGQKAKLYCAPIKGHSYVFWYQQVLKNEFKFLISFQNENVFDETGMPKERFSAKCLPNSPCSLEIQATKLEDSAVYFCASSPKTGHGSGQGYTFGSGTRLTVV.

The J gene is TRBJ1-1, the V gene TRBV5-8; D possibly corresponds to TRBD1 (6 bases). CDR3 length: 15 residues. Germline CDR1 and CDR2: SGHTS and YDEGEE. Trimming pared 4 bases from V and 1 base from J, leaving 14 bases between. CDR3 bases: TGTGCCAGCAGCATACAGGGTCGGGCGAACACTGAAGCTTTCTTT. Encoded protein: CASSIQGRANTEAFF.

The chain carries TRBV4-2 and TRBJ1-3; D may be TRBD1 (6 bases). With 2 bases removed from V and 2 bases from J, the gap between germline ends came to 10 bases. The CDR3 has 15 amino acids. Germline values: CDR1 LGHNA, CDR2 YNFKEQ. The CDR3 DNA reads TGTGCCAGCAGCCAAAGGGCAGGGGCTGGAAACACCATATATTTT. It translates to CASSQRAGAGNTIYF.

The CDR3 here is CASSLIVPPGQSSYEQYF. The CDR3 coding sequence is TGTGCCAGCAGTTTAATAGTTCCCCCGGGACAGAGCTCCTACGAGCAGTACTTC. The rearrangement links TRBV27 to TRBJ2-7; 7 nucleotides align to TRBD1. The CDR3 totals 18 residues. J was trimmed by 0 bases and V by 2 bases; bases with no gene match: 13. Germline loops: CDR1 MNHEY, CDR2 SMNVEV (reference sequence).

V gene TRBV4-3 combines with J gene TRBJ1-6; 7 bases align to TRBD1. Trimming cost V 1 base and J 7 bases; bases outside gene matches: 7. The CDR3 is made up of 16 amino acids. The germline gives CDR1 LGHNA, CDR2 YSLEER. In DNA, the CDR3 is TGCGCCAGCAGCCAAGCGAGACAGGGCCTAAATTCACCCCTCCACTTT. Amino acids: CASSQARQGLNSPLHF.

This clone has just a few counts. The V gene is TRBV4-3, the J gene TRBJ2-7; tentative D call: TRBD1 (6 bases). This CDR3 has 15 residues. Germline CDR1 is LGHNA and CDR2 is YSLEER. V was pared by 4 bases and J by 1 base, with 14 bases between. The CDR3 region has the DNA TGCGCCAGCAGCCTTCACAGGGAAAATTCCTACGAGCAGTACTTC. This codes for CASSLHRENSYEQYF.

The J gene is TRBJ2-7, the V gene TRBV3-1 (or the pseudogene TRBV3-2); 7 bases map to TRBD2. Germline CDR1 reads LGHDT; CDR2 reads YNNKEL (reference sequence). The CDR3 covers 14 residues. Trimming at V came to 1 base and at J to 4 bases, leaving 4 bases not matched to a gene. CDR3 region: CASSQGAGSYEQYF. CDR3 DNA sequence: TGTGCCAGCAGCCAAGGAGCGGGGTCGTACGAGCAGTACTTC.

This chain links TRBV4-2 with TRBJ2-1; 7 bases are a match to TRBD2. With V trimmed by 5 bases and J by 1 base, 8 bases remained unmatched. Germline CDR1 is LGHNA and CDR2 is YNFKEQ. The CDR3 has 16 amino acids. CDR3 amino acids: CASSSNRGESYNEQFF. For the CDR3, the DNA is TGTGCCAGCAGCTCGAATCGGGGGGAGTCCTACAATGAGCAGTTCTTC.

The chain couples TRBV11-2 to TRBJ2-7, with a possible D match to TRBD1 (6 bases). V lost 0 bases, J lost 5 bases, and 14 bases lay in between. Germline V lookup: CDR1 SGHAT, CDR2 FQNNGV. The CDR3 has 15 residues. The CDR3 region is CASSLDSGQFDEQYF. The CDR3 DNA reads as TGTGCCAGCAGCTTAGACTCTGGACAGTTCGACGAGCAGTACTTC.

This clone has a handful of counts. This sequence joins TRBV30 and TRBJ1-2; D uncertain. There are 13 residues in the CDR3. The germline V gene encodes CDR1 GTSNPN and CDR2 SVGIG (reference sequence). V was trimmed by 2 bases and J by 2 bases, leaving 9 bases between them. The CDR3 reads CAWSTSSNYGYTF. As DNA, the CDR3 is TGTGCCTGGAGTACCTCATCCAACTATGGCTACACCTTC. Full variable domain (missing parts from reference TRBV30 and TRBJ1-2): SQTIHQWPATLVQPVGSPLSLECTVEGTSNPNLYWYRQAAGRGLQLLFYSVGIGQISSEVPQNLSASRPQDRQFILSSKKLLLSDSGFYLCAWSTSSNYGYTFGSGTRLTVV.

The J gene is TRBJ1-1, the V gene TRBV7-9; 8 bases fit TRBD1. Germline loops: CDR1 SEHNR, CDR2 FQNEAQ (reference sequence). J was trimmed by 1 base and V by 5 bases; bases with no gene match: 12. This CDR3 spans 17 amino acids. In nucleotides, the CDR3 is TGTGCCAGCAGCCCGGACAGGGCGGTTCATCGGAACACTGAAGCTTTCTTT. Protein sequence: CASSPDRAVHRNTEAFF.

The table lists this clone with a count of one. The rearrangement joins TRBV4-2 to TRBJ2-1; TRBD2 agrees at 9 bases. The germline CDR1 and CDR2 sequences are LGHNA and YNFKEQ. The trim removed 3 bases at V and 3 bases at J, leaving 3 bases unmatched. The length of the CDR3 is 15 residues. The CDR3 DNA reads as TGTGCCAGCAGCCACCTAGCGGGGAGCTACAATGAGCAGTTCTTC. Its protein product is CASSHLAGSYNEQFF.

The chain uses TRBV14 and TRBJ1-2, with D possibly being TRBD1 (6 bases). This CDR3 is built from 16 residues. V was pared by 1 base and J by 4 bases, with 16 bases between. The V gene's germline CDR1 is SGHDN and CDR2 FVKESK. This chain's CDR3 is CASSQADGGLGYGYTF. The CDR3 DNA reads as TGTGCCAGCAGCCAAGCGGACGGGGGGCTGGGCTATGGCTACACCTTC. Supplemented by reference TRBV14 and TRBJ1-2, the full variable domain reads EAGVTQFPSHSVIEKGQTVTLRCDPISGHDNLYWYRRVMGKEIKFLLHFVKESKQDESGMPNNRFLAERTGGTYSTLKVQPAELEDSGVYFCASSQADGGLGYGYTFGSGTRLTVV.

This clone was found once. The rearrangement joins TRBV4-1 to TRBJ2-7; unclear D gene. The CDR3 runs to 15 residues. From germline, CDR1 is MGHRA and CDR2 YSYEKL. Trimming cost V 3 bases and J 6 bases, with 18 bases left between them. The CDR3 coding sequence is TGCGCCAGCAGCCATGGTCTTGTGGGGAAGGGCGAGCAGTACTTC. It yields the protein CASSHGLVGKGEQYF.

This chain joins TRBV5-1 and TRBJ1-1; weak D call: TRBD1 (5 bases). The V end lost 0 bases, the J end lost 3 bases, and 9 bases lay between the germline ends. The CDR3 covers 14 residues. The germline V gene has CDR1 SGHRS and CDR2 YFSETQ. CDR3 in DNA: TGCGCCAGCAGCTTGGCCTGGGGGGACACTGAAGCTTTCTTT. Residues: CASSLAWGDTEAFF.

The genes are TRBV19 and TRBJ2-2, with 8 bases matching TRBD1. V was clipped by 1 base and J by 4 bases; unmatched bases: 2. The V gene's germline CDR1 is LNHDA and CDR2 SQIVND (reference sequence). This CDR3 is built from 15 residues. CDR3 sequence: CASSIVDRVTGELFF. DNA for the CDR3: TGTGCCAGTAGTATAGTGGACAGGGTCACCGGGGAGCTGTTTTTT.

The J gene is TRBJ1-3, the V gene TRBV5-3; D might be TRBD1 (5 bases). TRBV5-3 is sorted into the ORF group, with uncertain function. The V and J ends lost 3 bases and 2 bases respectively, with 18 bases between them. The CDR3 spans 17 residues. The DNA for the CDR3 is TGTGCCAGAAGCTCTACCCCCCGCACAGGCCCTGGAAACACCATATATTTT. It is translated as CARSSTPRTGPGNTIYF.

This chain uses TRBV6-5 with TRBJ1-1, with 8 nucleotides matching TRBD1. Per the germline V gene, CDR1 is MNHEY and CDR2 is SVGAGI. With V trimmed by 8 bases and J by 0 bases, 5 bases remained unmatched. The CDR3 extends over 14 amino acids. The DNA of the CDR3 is TGTGCCAGCGGTAGACAGGGGTTGAACACTGAAGCTTTCTTT. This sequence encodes CASGRQGLNTEAFF.

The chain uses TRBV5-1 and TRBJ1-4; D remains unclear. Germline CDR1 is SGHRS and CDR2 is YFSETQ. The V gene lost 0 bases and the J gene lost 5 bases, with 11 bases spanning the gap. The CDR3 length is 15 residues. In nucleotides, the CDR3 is TGCGCCAGCAGCTTGGAGGGTTGGGGAAATGAAAAACTGTTTTTT. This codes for CASSLEGWGNEKLFF.

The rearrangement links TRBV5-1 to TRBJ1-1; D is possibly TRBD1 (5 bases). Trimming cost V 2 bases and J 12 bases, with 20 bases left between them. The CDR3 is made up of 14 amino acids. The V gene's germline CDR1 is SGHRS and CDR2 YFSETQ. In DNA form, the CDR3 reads TGCGCCAGCAGCTTAATTCGACAGCCTAGCACAACTTTCTTT. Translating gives CASSLIRQPSTTFF.

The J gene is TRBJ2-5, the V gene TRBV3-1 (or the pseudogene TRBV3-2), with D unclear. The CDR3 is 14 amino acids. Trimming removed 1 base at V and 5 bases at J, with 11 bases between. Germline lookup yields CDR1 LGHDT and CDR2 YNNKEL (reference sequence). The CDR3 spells CASSQAWGVETQYF. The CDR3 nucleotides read TGTGCCAGCAGCCAAGCCTGGGGTGTGGAGACCCAGTACTTC.

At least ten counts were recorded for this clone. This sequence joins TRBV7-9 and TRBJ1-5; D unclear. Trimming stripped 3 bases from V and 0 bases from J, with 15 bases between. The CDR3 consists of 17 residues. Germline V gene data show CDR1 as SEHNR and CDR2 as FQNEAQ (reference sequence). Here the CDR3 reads CASSFCRASHSNQPQHF. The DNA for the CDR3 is TGTGCCAGCAGCTTTTGTAGGGCAAGCCATAGCAATCAGCCCCAGCATTTT.